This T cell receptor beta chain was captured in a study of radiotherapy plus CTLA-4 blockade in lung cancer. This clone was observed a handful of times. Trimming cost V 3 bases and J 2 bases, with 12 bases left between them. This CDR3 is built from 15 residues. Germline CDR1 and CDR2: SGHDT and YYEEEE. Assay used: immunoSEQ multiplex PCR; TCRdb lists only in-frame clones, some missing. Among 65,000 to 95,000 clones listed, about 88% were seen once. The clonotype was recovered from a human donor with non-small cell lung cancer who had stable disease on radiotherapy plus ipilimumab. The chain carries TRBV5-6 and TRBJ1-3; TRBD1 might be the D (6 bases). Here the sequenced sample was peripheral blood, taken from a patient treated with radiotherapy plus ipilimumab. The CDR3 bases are TGTGCCAGCAGCTCCCCAGGGGCGACTGGAAACACCATATATTTT. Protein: CASSSPGATGNTIYF.